This T cell receptor (beta chain) was observed in a study of shared clonotypes between healthy human individuals. Study conclusions and caveats: The represented genetic and exposure-history diversity was limited by the small number of donors.

This table comes from immunoSEQ multiplex PCR, and its TCRdb copy is limited to in-frame clones, with some not included. The table has over a million clones, under 80% seen once; the top ten hold about 1.5%. CDR1 and CDR2 from the germline V gene are SGHNT and YYREEE (reference sequence). The CDR3 contains 15 residues. V lost 3 bases to trimming and J lost 9 bases, with 19 bases between them. To note about this clone: The antigen is undetermined.

This TCR came from a man aged 18-30 years in good health. What was sequenced was memory CD4+ T cells sorted from blood. Specified subset: CD45RA-negative fraction. The chain is built from TRBV5-4 and TRBJ2-1, with D perhaps TRBD2 (6 bases). The CDR3 nucleotides read TGTGCCAGCAGCTCCTTTTCGGGAGTTTGGGCTGAGCAGTTCTTC. This gives the protein CASSSFSGVWAEQFF.